This TCR beta chain was captured in a study of blood T cell repertoires in COVID-19. As for the study in general: Material from acute and convalescent COVID-19 was sourced from the United States, Italy and Spain. PBMCs, B-cell-depleted T cells, or T cells provided the cDNA or gDNA that made up the material.

Germline V gene sequence: CDR1 LNHDA, CDR2 SQIVND (reference sequence). The CDR3 has 14 residues. V lost 6 bases to trimming and J lost 5 bases; unmatched junction nucleotides: 5. Authors' data handling: Reference gene primer amplification in the assay estimated nucleated cell counts. Method: immunoSEQ multiplex PCR; TCRdb's copy keeps in-frame clones and lacks some. For V, J and clone size, that table is used; D and trimming come from the DNA. Of around 200,000 clones listed, roughly 80% were seen once; the top ten hold 15% to 20%. Sequencing used peripheral blood. This TCR was sampled from a woman aged 80 or over with active or convalescent COVID-19. The chain joins TRBV19 to TRBJ2-3; the match to TRBD2 covers 10 bases. The CDR3 here is CASRSGRAGDTQYF. The CDR3 DNA reads TGTGCCAGTAGGAGCGGGAGGGCCGGAGATACGCAGTATTTT.